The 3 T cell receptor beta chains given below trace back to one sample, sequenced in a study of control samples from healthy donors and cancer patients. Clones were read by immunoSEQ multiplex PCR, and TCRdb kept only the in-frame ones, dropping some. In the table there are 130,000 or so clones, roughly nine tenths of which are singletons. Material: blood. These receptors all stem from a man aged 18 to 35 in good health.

CDR3 DNA: TGTGCCACCAGCAGAGATTTCGGGGGGGCGGAAAGCTACGAGCAGTACTTC. This gives the protein CATSRDFGGAESYEQYF. The gene calls are TRBV15 and TRBJ2-7; 8 bases line up with TRBD2. Unmatched junction bases numbered 10, after V lost 0 bases and J lost 3 bases. Per the germline V gene, CDR1 is LNHNV and CDR2 is YYDKDF (reference sequence). The CDR3 runs 17 residues.

CDR3 protein: CSVGALAGEETQYF. The CDR3 nucleotides are TGCAGCGTTGGCGCACTAGCGGGGGAAGAGACCCAGTACTTC. V and J are TRBV29-1 and TRBJ2-5; 11 bases fit TRBD2. V gave up 4 bases and J gave up 3 bases; unmatched junction bases: 4. This CDR3 region has 14 residues. Germline loops: CDR1 SQVTM, CDR2 ANQGSEA.

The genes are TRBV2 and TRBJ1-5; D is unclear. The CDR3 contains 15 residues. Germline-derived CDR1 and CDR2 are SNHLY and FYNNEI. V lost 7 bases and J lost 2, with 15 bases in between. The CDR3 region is CASKNSRTGNQPQHF. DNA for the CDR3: TGTGCCAGCAAAAATTCCCGGACGGGCAATCAGCCCCAGCATTTT.